The 11 T cell receptor beta chains below all came from one sample that was sequenced in a study of blood T cells in healthy people across ages. Together with a sample-barcoded 5' primer, a J-beta primer mix was included in a second PCR lasting about 7 to 11 cycles. Via MiXCR, TCRdb re-called the 5' RACE reads, giving one row per CDR3 protein. The sample comprises about a million distinct CDR3 sequences, just over 50% of which are singletons, and about a fifth rests with the top ten. Sequencing was carried out using blood. The receptors were sampled from a woman aged 55-69 years in good health.

The chain couples TRBV7-9 to TRBJ2-5, with a tentative D call TRBD1 (6 bases). This CDR3 is 14 amino acids long. V lost 3 bases to trimming and J lost 3 bases, with 11 bases between them. CDR1 and CDR2 from the germline V gene are SEHNR and FQNEAQ (reference sequence). The CDR3 here is CASSFGQPKETQYF. CDR3 coding DNA: TGTGCCAGCAGCTTTGGACAGCCCAAAGAGACCCAGTACTTC.

About this clonotype itself: At one of its ends the junction is not consistent with the germline gene, which may arise from a read error. The chain links TRBV4-1 to TRBJ2-4, with no clear D. The CDR3 contains 15 residues. CDR1 MGHRA and CDR2 YSYEKL come from the germline V gene. As DNA, the CDR3 is TGCACCAGCAGCCCAATACGACTCCCCAAAAACATTCAGTACTTC. Protein: CTSSPIRLPKNIQYF.

The chain uses TRBV7-9 and TRBJ1-2; D is possibly TRBD1 (6 bases). Germline V gene lookup returns CDR1 SEHNR and CDR2 FQNEAQ (reference sequence). The CDR3 covers 13 residues. V dropped 5 bases and J dropped 8 bases, with 15 bases sitting between them. The CDR3, as DNA: TGTGCCAGCAGCCCTCGGGGGGCGCGCGGCTACACCTTC. Protein sequence: CASSPRGARGYTF.

For this clonotype: A read error may produce the germline difference seen at one junction end. The chain joins TRBV3-1 to TRBJ1-1, with TRBD1 as a possible D gene (5 bases). This CDR3 comprises 11 residues. The germline CDR1 and CDR2 sequences are LGHDT and YNNKEL (reference sequence). CDR3: CASSQGAGAFF. The CDR3 coding sequence is TGTGCTAGCAGCCAAGGGGCCGGAGCTTTCTTT.

This clonotype was detected a few times. The chain links TRBV20-1 to TRBJ2-3, with unresolved D. CDR1 is DFQATT, CDR2 SNEGSKA, per germline (reference sequence). The germline V and J ends were trimmed by 5 bases and 0 bases, with 12 bases remaining between them. This CDR3 is 14 amino acids long. The CDR3 is CSAARFSSTDTQYF. DNA for the CDR3: TGCAGTGCTGCCAGGTTCTCTAGCACAGATACGCAGTATTTT.

The chain employs TRBV7-2 and TRBJ1-5; D gene uncertain. The CDR3 has 12 amino acids. Trimming removed 6 bases from V and 5 bases from J, with 8 bases in between. Germline CDR1 SGHTA, CDR2 FQGNSA. The chain's CDR3 is CASSFPDQPQHF. For the CDR3, the DNA is TGTGCCAGCAGTTTCCCCGATCAGCCCCAGCATTTT.

The V call is TRBV3-1, the J call TRBJ2-4; TRBD2 matches at 7 bases. The last part of the DNA fits TRBJ2-7 better; the J call may be wrong. CDR1 and CDR2 from the germline V gene are LGHDT and YNNKEL (reference sequence). CDR3 length: 16 residues. Here the CDR3 DNA reads TGTGCCAGCAGCCAGCGGTACAAGCGGGATAGGGACGAGCAGTACTTC. Translated: CASSQRYKRDRDEQYF.

CDR3 sequence: CASSLAARGLAGATDTQYF. The CDR3 DNA reads TGTGCCAGCAGTTTAGCAGCGCGGGGTCTAGCGGGGGCCACAGATACGCAGTATTTT. The V gene is TRBV12-3 or TRBV12-4, the J gene TRBJ2-3; TRBD2 agrees at 10 bases. The J segment lost 2 bases and the V segment lost 0 bases, leaving 11 bases of the junction unmatched. CDR3 length equals 19 residues.

The chain links TRBV20-1 to TRBJ2-1, with TRBD2 identical over 11 bases. Unmatched junction bases numbered 6, after V lost 4 bases and J lost 7 bases. CDR1 DFQATT and CDR2 SNEGSKA come from the germline V gene (reference sequence). The CDR3 length is 14 residues. The DNA for the CDR3 is TGCAGTGCTACACTAGCGGGAGCAGGGAATGAGCAGTTCTTC. Residues: CSATLAGAGNEQFF.

This clonotype was detected once. J is TRBJ1-2 and V is TRBV20-1; D perhaps matches TRBD1 (5 bases). The CDR3 loop spans 12 amino acids. CDR1 is DFQATT and CDR2 is SNEGSKA in the germline V gene (reference sequence). With 7 bases removed from V and 4 bases from J, the gap between germline ends came to 13 bases. The CDR3 sequence: CSGGIGGYGYTF. The CDR3 region has the DNA TGCAGTGGGGGGATAGGCGGCTATGGCTACACCTTC.

The V call is TRBV10-3, the J call TRBJ1-3; tentatively, D is TRBD1 (5 bases). Trimming pared 3 bases from V and 0 bases from J, leaving 18 bases between. Germline assignment: CDR1 ENHRY and CDR2 SYGVKD. The CDR3 is 18 residues long. Here the CDR3 reads CAISDLRAGHSSGNTIYF. CDR3 in DNA: TGTGCCATCAGTGACTTAAGGGCAGGGCATAGCTCTGGAAACACCATATATTTT.